This T cell receptor beta chain originates from a study of blood T cell repertoires in COVID-19. Study in general: COVID-19 samples collected from the United States, Italy and Spain covered acute and convalescent phases.

Generated by immunoSEQ multiplex PCR, the TCRdb table keeps only in-frame clones and is missing some. The repertoire consists of 200,000 or so clones, with roughly nine tenths occurring once and the leading ten covering 10% to 13%. CDR3 length: 16 residues. CDR1 and CDR2 (germline): LGHDT, YNNKEL (reference sequence). V lost 1 base, J lost 3 bases, and 13 bases lay in between. The chain employs TRBV3-1 (or the pseudogene TRBV3-2) and TRBJ1-5; no reliable D call. The sample comprised PBMCs or T cells enriched from blood (not recorded which). This clonotype originated in a man aged 25-40 years who had recovered from COVID-19. This CDR3 reads CASSQGNGVFNQPQHF. CDR3 DNA: TGTGCCAGCAGCCAAGGGAACGGGGTTTTCAATCAGCCCCAGCATTTT.